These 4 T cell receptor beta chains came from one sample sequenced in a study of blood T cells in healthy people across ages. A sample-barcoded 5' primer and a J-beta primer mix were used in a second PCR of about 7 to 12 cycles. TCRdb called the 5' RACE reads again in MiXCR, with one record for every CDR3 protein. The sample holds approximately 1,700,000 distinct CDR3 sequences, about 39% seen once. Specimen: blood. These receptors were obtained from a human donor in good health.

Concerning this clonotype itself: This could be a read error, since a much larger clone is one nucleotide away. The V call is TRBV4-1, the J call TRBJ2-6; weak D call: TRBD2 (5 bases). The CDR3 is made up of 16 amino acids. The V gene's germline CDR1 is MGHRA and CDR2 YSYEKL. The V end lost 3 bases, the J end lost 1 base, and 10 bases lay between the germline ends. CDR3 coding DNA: TGCGCCAGCAGCCAGGTCCCGGGATCTGGGGCCAACGTCCTGACTTTC. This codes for CASSQVPGSGANVLTF.

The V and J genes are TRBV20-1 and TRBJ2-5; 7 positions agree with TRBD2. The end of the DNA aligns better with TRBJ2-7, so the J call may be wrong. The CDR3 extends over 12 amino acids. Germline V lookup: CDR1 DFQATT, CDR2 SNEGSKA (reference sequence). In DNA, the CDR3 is TGCAGTGCTACTAGGGAGGGATACGAGCAGTACTTC. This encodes CSATREGYEQYF.

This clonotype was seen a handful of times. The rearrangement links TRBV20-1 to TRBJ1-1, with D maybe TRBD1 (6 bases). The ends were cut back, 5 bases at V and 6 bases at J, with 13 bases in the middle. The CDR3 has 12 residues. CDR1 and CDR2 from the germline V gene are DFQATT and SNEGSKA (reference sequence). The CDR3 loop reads CSALIQGPEAFF. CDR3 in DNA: TGCAGTGCTTTAATACAGGGCCCTGAAGCTTTCTTT.

CDR3 in amino acids: CSVSGTGAGEQYF. In DNA form, the CDR3 reads TGCAGCGTCTCCGGGACAGGGGCCGGCGAGCAGTACTTC. The rearrangement uses TRBV29-1 and TRBJ2-7; 10 bases are shared with TRBD1. Trimming cost V 6 bases and J 6 bases; bases outside gene matches: 8. This CDR3 region has 13 residues. Germline CDR1 is SQVTM and CDR2 is ANQGSEA.